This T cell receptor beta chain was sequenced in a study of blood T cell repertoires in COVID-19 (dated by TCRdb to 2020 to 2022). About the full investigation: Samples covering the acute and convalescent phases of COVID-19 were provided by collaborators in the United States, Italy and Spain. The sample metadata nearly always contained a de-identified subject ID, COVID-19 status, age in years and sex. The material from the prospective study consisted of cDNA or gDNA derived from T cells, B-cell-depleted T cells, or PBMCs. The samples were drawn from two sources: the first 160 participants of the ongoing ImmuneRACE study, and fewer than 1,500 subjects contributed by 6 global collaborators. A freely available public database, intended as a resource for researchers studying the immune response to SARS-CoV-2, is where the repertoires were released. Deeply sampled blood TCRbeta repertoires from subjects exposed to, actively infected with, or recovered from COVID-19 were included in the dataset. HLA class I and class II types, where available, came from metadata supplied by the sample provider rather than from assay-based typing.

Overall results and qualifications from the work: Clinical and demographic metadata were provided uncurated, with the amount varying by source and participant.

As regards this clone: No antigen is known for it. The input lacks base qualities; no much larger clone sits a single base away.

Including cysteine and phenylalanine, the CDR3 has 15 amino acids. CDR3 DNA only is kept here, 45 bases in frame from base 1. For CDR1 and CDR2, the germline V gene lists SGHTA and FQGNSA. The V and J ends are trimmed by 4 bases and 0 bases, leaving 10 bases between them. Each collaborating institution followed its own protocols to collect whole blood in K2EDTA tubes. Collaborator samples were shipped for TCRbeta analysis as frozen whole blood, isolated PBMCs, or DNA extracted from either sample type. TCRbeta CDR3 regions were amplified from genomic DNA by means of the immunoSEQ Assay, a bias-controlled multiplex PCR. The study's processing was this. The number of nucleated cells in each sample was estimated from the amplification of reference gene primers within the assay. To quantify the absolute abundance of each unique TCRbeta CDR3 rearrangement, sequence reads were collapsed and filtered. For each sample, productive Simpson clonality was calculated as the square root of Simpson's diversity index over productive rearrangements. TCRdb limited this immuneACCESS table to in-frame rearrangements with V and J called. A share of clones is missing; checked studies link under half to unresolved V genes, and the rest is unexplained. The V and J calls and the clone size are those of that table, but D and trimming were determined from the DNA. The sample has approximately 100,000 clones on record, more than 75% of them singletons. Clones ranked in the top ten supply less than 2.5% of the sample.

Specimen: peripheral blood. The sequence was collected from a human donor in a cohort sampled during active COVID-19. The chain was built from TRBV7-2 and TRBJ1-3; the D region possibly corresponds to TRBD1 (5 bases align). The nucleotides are TGTGCCAGCAGCTGGGACTGGAGCTCTGGAAACACCATATATTTT. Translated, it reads CASSWDWSSGNTIYF.